Below are 28 T cell receptor beta chains sequenced from a single sample in a study of beta chain features in type 1 diabetes. Expressed TCRB transcripts were sequenced because the isolated RNA had all been reverse transcribed beforehand. Only in-frame clones appear in the TCRdb table, and some are missing; sequencing was by immunoSEQ multiplex PCR. Of hundreds of thousands of clones listed, over 10% were seen once; the top ten hold about 0.017%. Material for sequencing was naive CD4+ T cells from blood. The source of these receptors is a man aged 18-30 years in good health.

In its sample, this clone was seen a few times. The chain carries TRBV25-1 and TRBJ1-5; no firm D call. The germline CDR1 and CDR2 sequences are MGHDK and SYGVNS. The V end lost 3 bases, the J end lost 2 bases, and 11 bases lay between the germline ends. The CDR3 is 15 amino acids. CDR3 loop: CASSDESAGNQPQHF. Here the CDR3 DNA reads TGTGCCAGCAGTGATGAAAGTGCGGGCAATCAGCCCCAGCATTTT.

A few counts support this clone. This rearrangement joins TRBV2 to TRBJ2-3; maybe TRBD2 (6 bases). The CDR3 length is 15 residues. The germline V and J ends were trimmed by 7 bases and 2 bases, with 16 bases remaining between them. Looked up from germline, CDR1 is SNHLY and CDR2 is FYNNEI. CDR3 residues: CASNEEGYPTDTQYF. CDR3 nucleotides: TGTGCCAGCAACGAGGAGGGGTACCCCACAGATACGCAGTATTTT.

This clone was counted between two and nine times. The chain joins TRBV30 to TRBJ2-1, with D possibly being TRBD2 (6 bases). The CDR3 totals 16 residues. CDR1 and CDR2 from the germline V gene are GTSNPN and SVGIG (reference sequence). V lost 4 bases, J lost 0 bases, and 16 bases lay in between. The CDR3 DNA follows: TGTGCCTGGACTCCCAAGGAGGGGAGCTCCTACAATGAGCAGTTCTTC. Its protein product is CAWTPKEGSSYNEQFF.

This clone occurred a few times. V and J are TRBV28 and TRBJ1-5, with 10 bases identical to TRBD1. This CDR3 comprises 14 residues. V dropped 4 bases and J dropped 6; count of bases not matched to a gene: 3. Germline CDR1 reads MDHEN; CDR2 reads SYDVKM. As DNA, the CDR3 is TGTGCCAGCAGTTCGGACAGGGGGTCTCAGCCCCAGCATTTT. Protein product: CASSSDRGSQPQHF.

This clone was seen only a few times. CDR3 amino acids: CASSSYTYNSPLHF. The CDR3 region has the DNA TGTGCCAGCAGTTCTTACACCTATAATTCACCCCTCCACTTT. The V gene is TRBV28, the J gene TRBJ1-6; D is unclear. This CDR3 contains 14 residues. Trimming removed 4 bases at V and 2 bases at J, with 6 bases between. CDR1 MDHEN and CDR2 SYDVKM come from the germline V gene.

V and J are TRBV5-1 and TRBJ1-4, with D possibly being TRBD1 (5 bases). The V and J ends lost 3 bases and 14 bases respectively, with 23 bases between them. CDR1 is SGHRS and CDR2 is YFSETQ in the germline V gene. The CDR3 has 15 amino acids. CDR3 sequence reads: CASSSWGAGQQMLFF. Here the CDR3 DNA reads TGCGCCAGCAGCTCGTGGGGCGCCGGACAACAAATGCTGTTTTTT.

This clone was counted a few times. This chain links TRBV28 with TRBJ2-7; D may be TRBD1 (6 bases). Per the germline V gene, CDR1 is MDHEN and CDR2 is SYDVKM. Trimming took 7 bases from V and 1 from J, leaving 17 bases between them. CDR3 length: 15 amino acids. This chain's CDR3 is CASNTRDISSYEQYF. CDR3 nucleotides: TGTGCCAGCAACACCAGGGACATTTCGTCCTACGAGCAGTACTTC.

This clone was seen only a few times. The genes are TRBV18 and TRBJ1-1; D might be TRBD1 (5 bases). CDR1 is KGHSH and CDR2 is LQKENI in the germline V gene. The CDR3 is 14 amino acids. The V and J ends lost 0 bases and 11 bases respectively, with 16 bases between them. The CDR3 is CASSPPAGGDVAFF. The DNA of the CDR3 is TGTGCCAGCTCACCACCCGCGGGGGGAGACGTGGCTTTCTTT. Full variable domain (rest looked up from reference TRBV18 and TRBJ1-1): NAGVMQNPRHLVRRRGQEARLRCSPMKGHSHVYWYRQLPEEGLKFMVYLQKENIIDESGMPKERFSAEFPKEGPSILRIQQVVRGDSAAYFCASSPPAGGDVAFFGQGTRLTVV.

Only a few counts were recorded for this clone. The chain couples TRBV15 to TRBJ2-7, with TRBD1 matching over 8 bases. V gave up 4 bases and J gave up 6 bases; unmatched junction bases: 11. This CDR3 comprises 15 residues. Germline V gene data show CDR1 as LNHNV and CDR2 as YYDKDF (reference sequence). The CDR3: CATSTNAGTGGEQYF. The CDR3 DNA follows: TGTGCCACCAGCACCAACGCCGGGACAGGAGGCGAGCAGTACTTC.

This clone was picked up a small number of times. V usage is TRBV6-6 and J usage is TRBJ2-5; 13 bases agree with TRBD2. Germline V gene lookup returns CDR1 MNHNY and CDR2 SVGAGI (reference sequence). The CDR3 is 16 amino acids. The V and J ends lost 2 bases and 4 bases, in that order; junction bases with no gene match: 4. CDR3 residues: CASSYAGTSGTETQYF. CDR3 DNA: TGTGCCAGCAGTTACGCCGGGACTAGCGGGACAGAGACCCAGTACTTC.

The CDR3 DNA reads TGTGCCAGCAGCTCGGACCCGACAGGGAATGAGCAGTTCTTC. It yields the protein CASSSDPTGNEQFF. The rearrangement uses TRBV7-6 and TRBJ2-1; TRBD1 aligns across 7 bases. Trimming at V came to 4 bases and at J to 7 bases, leaving 7 bases not matched to a gene. CDR3 length: 14 residues. CDR1 SGHVS and CDR2 FNYEAQ come from the germline V gene.

This chain links TRBV4-2 with TRBJ1-3, with unresolved D. This CDR3 spans 15 amino acids. Germline V CDR1 and CDR2: LGHNA, YNFKEQ. V was clipped by 0 bases and J by 3 bases, with 9 bases between them. In DNA form, the CDR3 reads TGTGCCAGCAGCCAAGAAGTGAGGATTGGAAACACCATATATTTT. Translation gives CASSQEVRIGNTIYF.

This clone turned up a few times. This chain joins TRBV10-3 and TRBJ2-3; D perhaps matches TRBD2 (6 bases). CDR1 is ENHRY, CDR2 SYGVKD, per germline. V dropped 6 bases and J dropped 2 bases, with 9 bases sitting between them. The CDR3 runs 13 residues. The CDR3 sequence: CAIRGGATDTQYF. As DNA, the CDR3 is TGTGCCATCAGGGGGGGAGCCACAGATACGCAGTATTTT.

Remarks on this clone: An end of the junction does not agree with germline; a read error may underlie this. This chain uses TRBV29-1 with TRBJ1-2; the D is unclear. Germline V gene data show CDR1 as SQVTM and CDR2 as ANQGSEA. There are 9 residues in the CDR3. CDR3 bases: TGTGTCGGGGATGACGGCTACACCTTC. As protein: CVGDDGYTF.

The chain joins TRBV11-2 to TRBJ1-5, with a possible D match to TRBD1 (6 bases). This CDR3 spans 14 amino acids. Between the trimmed V and J ends, which lost 5 bases and 6 bases, there was a span of 14 bases. Looked up from germline, CDR1 is SGHAT and CDR2 is FQNNGV. CDR3 nucleotide sequence: TGTGCCAGCAGCCATGGACAGTACGGTCAGCCCCAGCATTTT. It codes for CASSHGQYGQPQHF.

This clone was observed a handful of times. The chain links TRBV6-1 to TRBJ1-2; D gene ambiguous. The CDR3 spans 14 residues. Germline V lookup: CDR1 MNHNS, CDR2 SASEGT. V was shortened by 10 bases and J by 3 bases, with 18 bases between the two germline ends. CDR3 sequence reads: CATLPVGFYYGYTF. The DNA for the CDR3 is TGTGCCACCCTCCCGGTCGGGTTCTACTATGGCTACACCTTC.

The J gene is TRBJ2-2, the V gene TRBV6-5; TRBD1 matches 11 bases. Trimming cost V 7 bases and J 7 bases; bases outside gene matches: 8. The CDR3 has 15 residues. Germline lookup yields CDR1 MNHEY and CDR2 SVGAGI. CDR3 nucleotides: TGTGCCAGCACCCCCGGACAGGGGGCTATCGGGGAGCTGTTTTTT. It codes for CASTPGQGAIGELFF.

This clone showed up just a few times. This chain connects TRBV5-1 to TRBJ2-1; 7 bases match TRBD2. The CDR3 is made up of 17 amino acids. Germline assignment: CDR1 SGHRS and CDR2 YFSETQ. V lost 4 bases and J lost 1; bases outside the gene matches: 11. Written as DNA, the CDR3 is TGCGCCAGCAGCCCGACGGGGCGGGGGTTATCCTACAATGAGCAGTTCTTC. It encodes CASSPTGRGLSYNEQFF.

In this sample, this clone turned up a few times. V gene TRBV9 combines with J gene TRBJ2-1; 8 bases map to TRBD1. Germline CDR1 is SGDLS and CDR2 is YYNGEE. The length of the CDR3 is 15 residues. After removal of 3 bases from V and 0 bases from J, the junction contained 2 bases not matched to a gene. CDR3 residues: CASSGGTGSYNEQFF. CDR3 bases: TGTGCCAGCAGCGGGGGGACAGGCTCCTACAATGAGCAGTTCTTC.

The chain employs TRBV29-1 and TRBJ1-1; D possibly corresponds to TRBD1 (6 bases). The CDR3 is 15 residues long. Germline CDR1 reads SQVTM; CDR2 reads ANQGSEA. V was clipped by 0 bases and J by 8 bases, with 19 bases between them. In DNA, the CDR3 is TGCAGCGTTGAAGATTTTCTAAAGGGGGTTCTCGAAGCTTTCTTT. Translating it yields CSVEDFLKGVLEAFF.

A few counts support this clone. This chain connects TRBV5-1 to TRBJ2-5; D is possibly TRBD1 (6 bases). CDR1 and CDR2 from the germline V gene are SGHRS and YFSETQ. The CDR3 sequence is 11 residues long. V was cut by 3 bases and J by 7 bases, with 7 bases left in between. The CDR3 region has the DNA TGCGCCAGCAGCTGGGGGCGGACCCAGTACTTC. The encoded protein is CASSWGRTQYF. Full variable domain (remainder filled in from reference TRBV5-1 and TRBJ2-5): KAGVTQTPRYLIKTRGQQVTLSCSPISGHRSVSWYQQTPGQGLQFLFEYFSETQRNKGNFPGRFSGRQFSNSRSEMNVSTLELGDSALYLCASSWGRTQYFGPGTRLLVL.

This clone showed up just a few times. The chain employs TRBV28 and TRBJ1-4; TRBD1 agrees at 10 bases. After removal of 6 bases from V and 6 bases from J, the junction contained 4 bases not matched to a gene. The V gene's germline CDR1 is MDHEN and CDR2 SYDVKM. The CDR3 is 14 residues long. CDR3 protein: CASRETGGHEKLFF. DNA for the CDR3: TGTGCCAGCAGGGAGACAGGGGGCCATGAAAAACTGTTTTTT.

This clone showed up just a few times. The chain is built from TRBV4-2 and TRBJ2-1; 10 bases are shared with TRBD2. The V and J ends lost 1 base and 7 bases, in that order; junction bases with no gene match: 10. This CDR3 spans 17 amino acids. Germline assignment: CDR1 LGHNA and CDR2 YNFKEQ. The CDR3 sequence: CASSQGAGGSFTNEQFF. CDR3 DNA sequence: TGTGCCAGCAGCCAAGGAGCGGGGGGGAGTTTCACGAATGAGCAGTTCTTC.

This clone was seen a handful of times. The V gene is TRBV9, the J gene TRBJ2-7; TRBD1 matches at 7 bases. CDR1 and CDR2 (germline): SGDLS, YYNGEE. The CDR3 contains 15 residues. V shed 0 bases, J shed 1 base, and the junction held 4 bases outside the gene matches. Here the CDR3 DNA reads TGTGCCAGCAGCGTAGACAGGGGTGGTTCCTACGAGCAGTACTTC. Its protein is CASSVDRGGSYEQYF.

J is TRBJ2-7 and V is TRBV28, with 9 bases fitting TRBD2. V lost 5 bases, J lost 2 bases, and 7 bases stayed unmatched. The CDR3 totals 15 residues. CDR1 and CDR2 (germline): MDHEN, SYDVKM. In DNA, the CDR3 is TGTGCCAGCAGTCCCCGGACTAGCGTAACCTACGAGCAGTACTTC. It is translated as CASSPRTSVTYEQYF. The variable domain in full, completed from reference TRBV28 and TRBJ2-7, reads DVKVTQSSRYLVKRTGEKVFLECVQDMDHENMFWYRQDPGLGLRLIYFSYDVKMKEKGDIPEGYSVSREKKERFSLILESASTNQTSMYLCASSPRTSVTYEQYFGPGTRLTVT.

This chain uses TRBV30 with TRBJ2-3; 12 bases are a match to TRBD2. Trimming removed 4 bases from V and 3 bases from J; junction bases left unmatched: 11. The CDR3 consists of 17 residues. Germline loops: CDR1 GTSNPN, CDR2 SVGIG (reference sequence). CDR3 amino acids: CAWNPLRTSGITDTQYF. In DNA form, the CDR3 reads TGTGCCTGGAATCCCCTTAGGACTAGCGGGATTACAGATACGCAGTATTTT.

The chain links TRBV11-1 to TRBJ2-3, with 8 bases lining up with TRBD2. CDR3 length: 16 amino acids. Germline assignment: CDR1 SGHAT and CDR2 FQDESV (reference sequence). V shed 4 bases and J 2 bases; nucleotides not matched to a gene: 8. The CDR3 DNA sequence: TGTGCCAGCAGCTCAGGCGGGGGGCAGACCACAGATACGCAGTATTTT. Protein sequence: CASSSGGGQTTDTQYF.

This clone came up a few times. The chain links TRBV19 to TRBJ2-7; maybe TRBD1 (6 bases). This CDR3 is built from 14 residues. V dropped 6 bases and J dropped 3 bases, with 15 bases sitting between them. From germline, CDR1 is LNHDA and CDR2 SQIVND (reference sequence). Here the CDR3 DNA reads TGTGCCAGTAGCCAGGGGAGTTCAGTCTACGAGCAGTACTTC. Its protein is CASSQGSSVYEQYF.